This T cell receptor beta chain was documented in a study of T cells after posttransplantation cyclophosphamide. This clone was counted many times. One end of the junction fails to match germline, which may point to a read error. This CDR3 has 14 residues. Germline V gene sequence: CDR1 SGHTA, CDR2 FQGNSA. TCRdb's table, derived via immunoSEQ multiplex PCR, lists solely in-frame clones and lacks some. The sample yields 30,000 to 50,000 clones, without any singletons. The sequenced sample was PBMCs. V usage is TRBV7-2 and J usage is TRBJ1-1, with 7 nucleotides matching TRBD1. This TCR derives from a woman between 50 and 59 years old in good health and a related stem cell transplant donor. DNA for the CDR3: TGTGCCAGCAGCTTAGTAGGGGACAGTTCTAATAAACGCTTT. Protein product: CASSLVGDSSNKRF.